The TCR beta chain under discussion was sequenced for a study of shared clonotypes between healthy human individuals. Study summary: Aged between 18 and 49, the donors were a couple of women and three men.

CDR1 is SGHRS and CDR2 is YFSETQ in the germline V gene. The ends were cut back, 1 base at V and 7 bases at J, with 23 bases in the middle. This CDR3 has 17 amino acids. Study-wide findings and caveats: Between a handful of donors, naive CD4 clonotypes were shared at a level of around 4.8%.

This clone came up once. Its antigen is not identified. Sequencing used immunoSEQ multiplex PCR; TCRdb keeps in-frame clones, though not all of them. The sample yields fewer than 850,000 clones, 90% seen once. The sequenced material came from memory CD8+ T cells from PBMCs. The sample's subset: CD45RO+ cells pooled with CCR7-negative TemRA cells. The sequence derives from a man aged 18 to 29 in good health. Some clones in this sample may be carry-over from other donors' samples. The V call is TRBV5-1, the J call TRBJ1-1; possible D gene TRBD1, 5 bases. CDR3 nucleotides: TGCGCCAGCAGCTTGTATTTTTTGCGTACAACAGGTAATGAAGCTTTCTTT. Translation: CASSLYFLRTTGNEAFF.